This TCR beta chain was identified during a study of T cells in Graves' hyperthyroidism and ophthalmopathy. The germline V gene has CDR1 SNHLY and CDR2 FYNNEI. The germline V and J ends were trimmed by 4 bases and 2 bases, with 9 bases remaining between them. The CDR3 totals 14 residues. Newly diagnosed hyperthyroidism, duration under 2 months, in patients aged 18 to 65. Uncontrolled infection, other autoimmune disease, pregnancy or lactation excluded patients. There were TCR beta CDR3 regions amplified from RNA transcripts. Researchers ran a first-round RT-PCR on the TCR CDR3 using the HTBI primer set. MiXCR, applied by TCRdb to the multiplex PCR reads, yields one record per CDR3 protein. This sample yields about 96,000 distinct CDR3 sequences, of which just over 50% are seen a single time; roughly 26% belongs to the top ten.

Sequenced material: blood. This receptor was identified in a woman between 40 and 55 years old with Graves' hyperthyroidism. This chain uses TRBV2 with TRBJ1-3; perhaps TRBD1 as D (5 bases). For the CDR3, the DNA is TGTGCCAGCAGTGGTGGCAGGGCTGGAAACACCATATATTTT. Translating gives CASSGGRAGNTIYF.